The entry below describes one TCR beta chain. The target of this receptor is not known. A much more abundant neighbour one base away suggests this may be a read error. The data stem from a study of response to subunit inactivated influenza vaccine (dated by TCRdb to the late 2010s). For context, the study as a whole: The study used deep quantitative T cell receptor repertoire profiling to track responses to a trivalent subunit inactivated influenza vaccine. What the study reported, not specific to this receptor: The authors suggested that each seasonal influenza vaccination may recruit only a limited number of new T cells.

Library method: RT-PCR. Sequenced using an Illumina HiSeq 2500. TCRdb passed the public sequencing reads through fastp at Q25 and MiXCR, retaining productive beta sequences. Each entry is one CDR3 protein sequence, shown with its most common DNA and genes. Present in this sample are 200,000 to 300,000 distinct CDR3 sequences, 9% to 15% of which were seen just once. The top ten constitute about 7.8% of the sample. From the cysteine through the phenylalanine, the CDR3 covers 14 amino acids. Only the CDR3 part of the read is kept: 42 bases, read in frame from the first base. The junction shows trimming of 5 bases on V and 6 bases on J, and the gene matches do not reach 4 bases of it. CDR1 and CDR2 are read off the germline V gene as MGHRA and YSYEKL.

Source: non-naive T cells sorted from PBMCs, taken 14 days before vaccination. The sample's cell subset or site label, decoded: memory T cell fraction. This TCR derives from a man aged 45-60 years who received an inactivated influenza vaccine. Donor details come from another sample of the same person, matched by shared clones. The rearranged segments are TRBV4-1 and TRBJ1-5; the junction holds 10 bases that match TRBD1. The CDR3 here reads CASSRQGASQPQHF. The nucleotide sequence reads as follows: TGCGCCAGCAGCAGACAGGGGGCGAGTCAGCCCCAGCATTTT.